The clone carrying this T cell receptor beta chain was seen many times. The sample is drawn from a study of T cells in Graves' hyperthyroidism and ophthalmopathy. The V segment lost 3 bases and the J segment 5 bases; nucleotides outside the gene matches: 3. This CDR3 region has 15 residues. Per the germline V gene, CDR1 is SGHRS and CDR2 is YFSETQ. There were TCR beta CDR3 regions amplified from RNA transcripts. In the first-round RT-PCR of the TCR CDR3, the HTBI primer set was used. A single record per CDR3 protein comes from TCRdb applying MiXCR to the multiplex PCR reads. The table has roughly 500,000 distinct CDR3 sequences, around 45% seen once.

This receptor was identified in an adult woman with Graves' disease, either hyperthyroidism or ophthalmopathy (not recorded which). Sequencing was done on a sample of peripheral blood or thyroid tissue (not recorded which). The J gene is TRBJ1-5, the V gene TRBV5-1; the match to TRBD1 covers 12 bases. The CDR3 is CASSSGQGADQPQHF. CDR3 nucleotide sequence: TGCGCCAGCAGCTCGGGACAGGGGGCCGATCAGCCCCAGCATTTT.